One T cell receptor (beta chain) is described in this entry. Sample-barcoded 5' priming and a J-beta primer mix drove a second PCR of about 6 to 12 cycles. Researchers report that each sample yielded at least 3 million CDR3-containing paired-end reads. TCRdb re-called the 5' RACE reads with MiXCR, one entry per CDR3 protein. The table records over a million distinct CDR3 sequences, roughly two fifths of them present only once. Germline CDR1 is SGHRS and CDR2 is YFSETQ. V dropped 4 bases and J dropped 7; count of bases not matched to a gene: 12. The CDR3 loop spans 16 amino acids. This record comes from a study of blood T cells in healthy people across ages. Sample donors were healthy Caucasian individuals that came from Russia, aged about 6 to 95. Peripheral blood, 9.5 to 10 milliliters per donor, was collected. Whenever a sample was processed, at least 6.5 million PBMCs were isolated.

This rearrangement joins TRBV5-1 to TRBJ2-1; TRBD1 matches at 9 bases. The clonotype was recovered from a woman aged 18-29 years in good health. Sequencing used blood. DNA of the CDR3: TGCGCCAGCAGCGACCAGGGACAGGGTGTCTCTAATGAGCAGTTCTTC. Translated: CASSDQGQGVSNEQFF.